The next 32 T cell receptor beta chains were all read from a single sample in a study of cytomegalovirus exposure and HLA in healthy donors (dated by TCRdb to 2016 to 2017). The method was the immunoSEQ multiplex PCR assay. The multiplex PCR relied on a mix of 60 forward primers for TCR Vbeta segments and 13 reverse primers for TCR Jbeta segments. What TCRdb holds here is the immuneACCESS table cut down to in-frame rearrangements. Part of the clones is not present; checked against another copy, under half of the missing clones reflect an unresolved V gene, and the others are unexplained. The sample table records some 71,000 clones; 74% of these occur just once. About a fifth of the sample rests with the top ten. The material sequenced was PBMCs. The source is a woman aged 25 to 39 in good health and CMV-seropositive.

This sequence joins TRBV7-9 and TRBJ2-5; D is possibly TRBD2 (6 bases). Germline CDR1 SEHNR, CDR2 FQNEAQ (reference sequence). The CDR3 totals 15 residues. Trimming stripped 5 bases from V and 3 bases from J, with 16 bases between. The CDR3 loop is CASSIYRGGEETQYF. DNA for the CDR3: TGTGCCAGCAGCATCTACCGGGGCGGGGAAGAGACCCAGTACTTC. Variable domain in full (rest from reference TRBV7-9 and TRBJ2-5): DTGVSQNPRHKITKRGQNVTFRCDPISEHNRLYWYRQTLGQGPEFLTYFQNEAQLEKSRLLSDRFSAERPKGSFSTLEIQRTEQGDSAMYLCASSIYRGGEETQYFGPGTRLLVL.

This chain joins TRBV5-4 and TRBJ1-2; possibly TRBD1 for D (6 bases). Trimming took 3 bases from V and 2 from J, leaving 8 bases between them. The CDR3 is 13 residues long. Germline CDR1 and CDR2: SGHNT and YYREEE (reference sequence). CDR3 coding DNA: TGTGCCAGCAGCTCCCAGGGGAACTATGGCTACACCTTC. Translating gives CASSSQGNYGYTF. The full variable domain, with the rest looked up from reference TRBV5-4 and TRBJ1-2, is ETGVTQSPTHLIKTRGQQVTLRCSSQSGHNTVSWYQQALGQGPQFIFQYYREEENGRGNFPPRFSGLQFPNYSSELNVNALELDDSALYLCASSSQGNYGYTFGSGTRLTVV.

The CDR3 here is CSVKWSGTGSEQYF. CDR3 bases: TGCAGCGTGAAATGGTCGGGGACAGGGTCCGAGCAGTACTTC. This sequence joins TRBV29-1 and TRBJ2-7; TRBD1 matches 9 bases. Germline V gives CDR1 SQVTM, CDR2 ANQGSEA. J was trimmed by 6 bases and V by 6 bases; bases with no gene match: 12. The length of the CDR3 is 14 residues.

The chain links TRBV10-2 to TRBJ2-7, with a possible D match to TRBD1 (6 bases). The CDR3 length is 15 residues. Germline V CDR1 and CDR2: WSHSY, SAAADI. The ends were cut back, 6 bases at V and 2 bases at J, with 17 bases in the middle. CDR3 nucleotide sequence: TGCGCCAGCAGGACCCTGGGGGCGGTTACCTACGAGCAGTACTTC. Translating gives CASRTLGAVTYEQYF.

This rearrangement joins TRBV1 to TRBJ2-1; TRBD2, as called in the table, went unchecked against the DNA. TRBV1 is assigned pseudogene status. This CDR3 is built from 18 residues. The CDR3 reads CTSSQAGTSGSPDNEQFF. CDR3 nucleotide sequence: TGCACCAGCAGCCAAGCGGGGACTAGCGGGAGCCCTGACAATGAGCAGTTCTTC.

The genes are TRBV30 and TRBJ1-3; D is unclear. The CDR3 sequence is 15 residues long. Germline assignment: CDR1 GTSNPN and CDR2 SVGIG (reference sequence). V dropped 0 bases and J dropped 0 bases, with 9 bases sitting between them. Here the CDR3 reads CAWSVRLNSGNTIYF. In DNA form, the CDR3 reads TGTGCCTGGAGTGTACGGTTGAACTCTGGAAACACCATATATTTT.

CDR3 amino acids: CASSGGLHTDTQYF. The CDR3 DNA reads as TGTGCCAGCAGTGGGGGACTTCACACAGATACGCAGTATTTT. V is TRBV6-1 and J is TRBJ2-3, with a possible D match to TRBD2 (6 bases). In germline, CDR1 is MNHNS, CDR2 SASEGT. V shed 4 bases and J shed 2 bases, with 10 bases lying between them. The CDR3 spans 14 residues.

The V gene is TRBV30, the J gene TRBJ1-1, with D perhaps matching TRBD1 (6 bases). The germline V gene encodes CDR1 GTSNPN and CDR2 SVGIG (reference sequence). The CDR3 consists of 13 residues. V was pared by 5 bases and J by 2 bases, with 12 bases between. The CDR3 nucleotides are TGTGCCTGGTCCGGACAGTCCAACACTGAAGCTTTCTTT. The encoded protein is CAWSGQSNTEAFF.

V and J are TRBV10-3 and TRBJ2-7; 9 bases align to TRBD1. The CDR3 is 14 amino acids. With V trimmed by 7 bases and J by 3 bases, 7 bases remained unmatched. The germline CDR1 and CDR2 sequences are ENHRY and SYGVKD. The CDR3 loop reads CAITRDRVNYEQYF. In DNA, the CDR3 is TGTGCCATCACCCGGGACAGGGTTAACTACGAGCAGTACTTC.

V and J are TRBV18 and TRBJ1-1, with D possibly TRBD1 on 6 matching bases. Trimming removed 6 bases at V and 1 base at J, with 12 bases between. The CDR3 has 14 amino acids. Germline-derived CDR1 and CDR2 are KGHSH and LQKENI. CDR3 nucleotide sequence: TGTGCCAGCTCTCGGACAGACGCGAACACTGAAGCTTTCTTT. Its translation: CASSRTDANTEAFF.

This clone was seen only a few times. The rearrangement uses TRBV15 and TRBJ2-3; 9 bases map to TRBD2. Germline CDR1 is LNHNV and CDR2 is YYDKDF (reference sequence). V shed 1 base, J shed 3 bases, and the junction held 5 bases outside the gene matches. The length of the CDR3 is 16 residues. CDR3 nucleotide sequence: TGTGCCACCAGCAGAGGACTAGCGGTTGAGACAGATACGCAGTATTTT. Its protein product is CATSRGLAVETDTQYF.

The chain is built from TRBV18 and TRBJ1-1; D unclear. V lost 3 bases and J lost 0, with 11 bases in between. The germline gives CDR1 KGHSH, CDR2 LQKENI. This CDR3 has 15 amino acids. The CDR3 loop is CASSPLPGMNTEAFF. Here the CDR3 DNA reads TGTGCCAGCTCACCCCTGCCCGGGATGAACACTGAAGCTTTCTTT.

The rearrangement uses TRBV9 and TRBJ2-7; D call uncertain. The CDR3 consists of 15 residues. Germline assignment: CDR1 SGDLS and CDR2 YYNGEE. The V gene lost 0 bases and the J gene lost 2 bases, with 12 bases spanning the gap. DNA for the CDR3: TGTGCCAGCAGCGTAGAGCCTAGTTCCCCCTACGAGCAGTACTTC. Protein: CASSVEPSSPYEQYF.

This clone turned up a few times. The genes are TRBV19 and TRBJ2-3, with a possible D match to TRBD2 (6 bases). CDR1 is LNHDA, CDR2 SQIVND, per germline (reference sequence). The CDR3 length is 14 residues. Deletions cut 2 bases from V and 3 bases from J, with 9 bases between. Here the CDR3 reads CASSILGGTDTQYF. The CDR3 DNA is TGTGCCAGTAGTATATTGGGGGGAACAGATACGCAGTATTTT.

Here the CDR3 reads CASSLGLYGYTF. In DNA form, the CDR3 reads TGTGCCAGCAGCTTAGGGCTCTATGGCTACACCTTC. This chain connects TRBV11-2 to TRBJ1-2; D is undetermined. CDR3 length: 12 residues. V lost 1 base and J 4 bases, leaving 4 bases between the germline ends. Germline V gene data show CDR1 as SGHAT and CDR2 as FQNNGV.

V usage is TRBV28 and J usage is TRBJ2-3; D is perhaps TRBD2 (6 bases). Germline loops: CDR1 MDHEN, CDR2 SYDVKM. The CDR3 has 14 residues. Trimming cost V 6 bases and J 2 bases, with 12 bases left between them. The CDR3 DNA follows: TGTGCCAGCAGCCCAGGACTATTCACAGATACGCAGTATTTT. It codes for CASSPGLFTDTQYF.

The chain uses TRBV28 and TRBJ1-1; D call uncertain. CDR1 and CDR2 (germline): MDHEN, SYDVKM. Trimming cost V 4 bases and J 4 bases, with 16 bases left between them. The CDR3 runs 15 residues. CDR3 amino acids: CASSSTTVGSTEAFF. The CDR3 nucleotides read TGTGCCAGCAGTTCGACGACGGTTGGGAGCACTGAAGCTTTCTTT.

In its sample, this clone was seen a few times. The V and J genes are TRBV6-1 and TRBJ2-7, with no clear D. Germline V gene sequence: CDR1 MNHNS, CDR2 SASEGT. The CDR3 totals 14 residues. V was trimmed by 2 bases and J by 2 bases, leaving 10 bases between them. CDR3 coding DNA: TGTGCCAGCAGTGAATACGAGCCTCCCTACGAGCAGTACTTC. The encoded protein is CASSEYEPPYEQYF.

The chain joins TRBV19 to TRBJ1-2; 8 bases fit TRBD1. CDR1 and CDR2 from the germline V gene are LNHDA and SQIVND (reference sequence). After removal of 9 bases from V and 2 bases from J, the junction contained 2 bases not matched to a gene. There are 12 residues in the CDR3. This chain's CDR3 is CASYRGNYGYTF. The CDR3 bases are TGTGCCAGCTACAGGGGGAACTATGGCTACACCTTC. Full variable domain (missing parts from reference TRBV19 and TRBJ1-2): DGGITQSPKYLFRKEGQNVTLSCEQNLNHDAMYWYRQDPGQGLRLIYYSQIVNDFQKGDIAEGYSVSREKKESFPLTVTSAQKNPTAFYLCASYRGNYGYTFGSGTRLTVV.

The chain's CDR3 is CSVSGRAMSTDTQYF. For the CDR3, the DNA is TGCAGCGTTAGCGGGAGGGCCATGAGCACAGATACGCAGTATTTT. The chain is built from TRBV29-1 and TRBJ2-3; 10 nucleotides match TRBD2. CDR3 length: 15 amino acids. The junction had 5 bases not matched to a gene; V was cut back by 5 bases and J by 0 bases. Germline V gives CDR1 SQVTM, CDR2 ANQGSEA.

The CDR3 DNA follows: TGTGCCAGCAGTCCCAGGGGCCAGCCCCAGCATTTT. It is translated as CASSPRGQPQHF. The V gene is TRBV28, the J gene TRBJ1-5; TRBD1 might be the D (6 bases). The V gene's germline CDR1 is MDHEN and CDR2 SYDVKM. V dropped 5 bases and J dropped 7 bases, with 9 bases sitting between them. This CDR3 is built from 12 residues.

The J gene is TRBJ2-3, the V gene TRBV9; TRBD2 matches at 9 bases. There are 14 residues in the CDR3. V trimming: 7 bases; J trimming: 0 bases; junction bases outside the gene matches: 3. Germline V gene lookup returns CDR1 SGDLS and CDR2 YYNGEE. The CDR3 DNA reads as TGTGCCAGCGCTAGCGGGGTTAGCACAGATACGCAGTATTTT. This sequence encodes CASASGVSTDTQYF.

V is TRBV4-1 and J is TRBJ2-2; D perhaps matches TRBD2 (6 bases). The V end was cut by 0 bases, the J end by 2 bases, with 10 bases between. The CDR3 runs to 16 residues. Germline CDR1 MGHRA, CDR2 YSYEKL. The CDR3, as DNA: TGCGCCAGCAGCCAAGATCTCGGGGGAAACACCGGGGAGCTGTTTTTT. Amino acids: CASSQDLGGNTGELFF.

The J gene is TRBJ2-3, the V gene TRBV18; a weak D match, TRBD1 (5 bases). Between the trimmed V and J ends, which lost 1 base and 3 bases, there was a span of 8 bases. Germline CDR1 KGHSH, CDR2 LQKENI. The CDR3 is 14 residues long. CDR3 DNA sequence: TGTGCCAGCTCACCACAGGGGTGGACAGATACGCAGTATTTT. The encoded protein is CASSPQGWTDTQYF. The entire variable domain, with the rest obtained from reference TRBV18 and TRBJ2-3, is as follows: NAGVMQNPRHLVRRRGQEARLRCSPMKGHSHVYWYRQLPEEGLKFMVYLQKENIIDESGMPKERFSAEFPKEGPSILRIQQVVRGDSAAYFCASSPQGWTDTQYFGPGTRLTVL.

CDR3 region: CASSYSATGESGYTF. CDR3 bases: TGTGCCAGCAGTTACTCCGCGACAGGGGAGTCTGGCTACACCTTC. J is TRBJ1-2 and V is TRBV6-5, with TRBD1 matching over 8 bases. V shed 0 bases, J shed 7 bases, and the junction held 7 bases outside the gene matches. The CDR3 runs to 15 residues. Looked up from germline, CDR1 is MNHEY and CDR2 is SVGAGI.

This clone turned up a few times. The chain carries TRBV18 and TRBJ1-1; D ambiguous. This CDR3 region has 13 residues. Trimming cost V 3 bases and J 7 bases, with 12 bases left between them. CDR1 KGHSH and CDR2 LQKENI come from the germline V gene. CDR3 nucleotide sequence: TGTGCCAGCTCACCGGGAGGGCGGGGTGAAGCTTTCTTT. Encoded protein: CASSPGGRGEAFF. Combining the CDR3 with reference TRBV18 and TRBJ1-1 gives the whole variable domain NAGVMQNPRHLVRRRGQEARLRCSPMKGHSHVYWYRQLPEEGLKFMVYLQKENIIDESGMPKERFSAEFPKEGPSILRIQQVVRGDSAAYFCASSPGGRGEAFFGQGTRLTVV.

The V and J genes are TRBV10-3 and TRBJ2-3, with TRBD2 matching over 11 bases. CDR3 length: 15 residues. Trimming cost V 3 bases and J 3 bases; bases outside gene matches: 2. Germline CDR1 reads ENHRY; CDR2 reads SYGVKD. Written as DNA, the CDR3 is TGTGCCATCAGTGATTCTAGCGGGAGGACAGATACGCAGTATTTT. Encoded protein: CAISDSSGRTDTQYF.

CDR3 protein: CASSGLNEQYF. CDR3 DNA sequence: TGTGCCAGCAGCGGACTTAACGAGCAGTACTTC. The gene calls are TRBV7-2 and TRBJ2-7, with a possible D match to TRBD2 (5 bases). The CDR3 covers 11 residues. The V gene lost 5 bases and the J gene lost 5 bases, with 7 bases spanning the gap. The germline gives CDR1 SGHTA, CDR2 FQGNSA. The full variable domain, rest sourced from reference TRBV7-2 and TRBJ2-7, is GAGVSQSPSNKVTEKGKDVELRCDPISGHTALYWYRQSLGQGLEFLIYFQGNSAPDKSGLPSDRFSAERTGGSVSTLTIQRTQQEDSAVYLCASSGLNEQYFGPGTRLTVT.

The gene calls are TRBV11-3 and TRBJ2-1, with 9 bases fitting TRBD2. Germline V lookup: CDR1 SGHNT, CDR2 YENEEA. The junction had 6 bases not matched to a gene; V was cut back by 5 bases and J by 4 bases. The CDR3 extends over 15 amino acids. The chain's CDR3 is CASSKASGDYNEQFF. The CDR3 nucleotides read TGTGCCAGCAGCAAAGCTAGCGGGGATTACAATGAGCAGTTCTTC.

The chain links TRBV7-6 to TRBJ1-4; D unresolved. This CDR3 spans 13 amino acids. Per germline, CDR1 SGHVS and CDR2 FNYEAQ. V gave up 1 base and J gave up 7 bases, with 7 bases separating them. The CDR3 spells CASSLGGSEKLFF. Here the CDR3 DNA reads TGTGCCAGCAGCTTAGGCGGGAGTGAAAAACTGTTTTTT.

This clone showed up just a few times. The chain is built from TRBV19 and TRBJ2-3, with no clear D. The CDR3 runs 14 residues. Trimming took 4 bases from V and 4 from J, leaving 12 bases between them. Germline V lookup: CDR1 LNHDA, CDR2 SQIVND (reference sequence). CDR3 loop: CASSTLAEADTQYF. The CDR3 nucleotides read TGTGCCAGTAGTACCTTGGCGGAAGCAGATACGCAGTATTTT.

This clone is a singleton in its sample. V usage is TRBV15 and J usage is TRBJ1-1; 7 bases align to TRBD1. This CDR3 comprises 15 residues. V was pared by 2 bases and J by 2 bases, with 5 bases of the junction left unmatched. Germline assignment: CDR1 LNHNV and CDR2 YYDKDF (reference sequence). The CDR3 region is CATSRPGTANTEAFF. The CDR3 region has the DNA TGTGCCACCAGCAGACCCGGGACAGCAAACACTGAAGCTTTCTTT.